This T cell receptor (beta chain) was sequenced for a study of CD8 T cells in ankylosing spondylitis. Overall study findings and caveats: Disease-associated clones were CD8+ and fairly uncommon in peripheral blood. Clones tied to disease were said to be significantly enriched in matched ankylosing spondylitis synovial fluid.

Germline CDR1 is LGHNA and CDR2 is YSLEER. The CDR3 sequence is 16 residues long. Trimming removed 2 bases at V and 4 bases at J, with 15 bases between. Construction of TCR beta libraries was performed using quantitative 5'-RACE with molecular barcodes. Using its own MiXCR run on the 5' RACE reads, TCRdb lists one record per CDR3 protein. The sample has roughly 97,000 distinct CDR3 sequences; about 8% are singletons. A word on this clonotype: Its antigen is unidentified.

This clonotype was sampled from a male donor with ankylosing spondylitis or in good health (not recorded which). The chain links TRBV4-3 to TRBJ2-1; D is ambiguous. Sequencing was performed on blood, either unsorted or a sorted T cell fraction (not recorded which). CDR3 bases: TGCGCCAGCAGCCAAAGTCTCGTCTTTCCTTACAATGAGCAGTTCTTC. This gives the protein CASSQSLVFPYNEQFF.